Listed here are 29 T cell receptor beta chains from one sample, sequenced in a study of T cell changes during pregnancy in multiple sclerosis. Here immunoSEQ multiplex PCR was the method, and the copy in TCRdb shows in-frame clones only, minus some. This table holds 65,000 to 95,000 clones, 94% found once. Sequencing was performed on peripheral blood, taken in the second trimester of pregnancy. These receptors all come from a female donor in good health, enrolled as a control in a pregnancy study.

CDR3 in amino acids: CASTPGTGAETQYF. The CDR3 nucleotides are TGCGCCAGCACCCCCGGGACAGGGGCAGAGACCCAGTACTTC. The chain has TRBV5-1 and TRBJ2-5; 10 bases are shared with TRBD1. The CDR3 is 14 residues long. Germline CDR1 SGHRS, CDR2 YFSETQ. The V segment lost 6 bases and the J segment 4 bases; nucleotides outside the gene matches: 6.

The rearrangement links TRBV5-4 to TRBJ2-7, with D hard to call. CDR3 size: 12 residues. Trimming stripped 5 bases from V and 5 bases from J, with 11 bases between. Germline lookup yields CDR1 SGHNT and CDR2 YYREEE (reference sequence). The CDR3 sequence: CASSGPSDEQYF. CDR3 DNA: TGTGCCAGCAGTGGTCCGAGCGACGAGCAGTACTTC.

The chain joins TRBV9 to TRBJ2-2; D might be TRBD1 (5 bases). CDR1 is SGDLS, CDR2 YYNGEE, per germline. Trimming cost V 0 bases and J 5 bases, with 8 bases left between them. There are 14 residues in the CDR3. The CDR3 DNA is TGTGCCAGCAGCGTAGGGGGCTCAACCGGGGAGCTGTTTTTT. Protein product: CASSVGGSTGELFF.

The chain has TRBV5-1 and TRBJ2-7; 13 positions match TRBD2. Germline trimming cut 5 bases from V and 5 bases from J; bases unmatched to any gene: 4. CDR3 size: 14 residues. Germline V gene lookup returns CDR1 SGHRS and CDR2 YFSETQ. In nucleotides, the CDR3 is TGCGCCAGCAGACTAGCGGGGGGGTCTCACGAGCAGTACTTC. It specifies CASRLAGGSHEQYF. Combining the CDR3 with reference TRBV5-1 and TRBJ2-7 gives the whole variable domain KAGVTQTPRYLIKTRGQQVTLSCSPISGHRSVSWYQQTPGQGLQFLFEYFSETQRNKGNFPGRFSGRQFSNSRSEMNVSTLELGDSALYLCASRLAGGSHEQYFGPGTRLTVT.

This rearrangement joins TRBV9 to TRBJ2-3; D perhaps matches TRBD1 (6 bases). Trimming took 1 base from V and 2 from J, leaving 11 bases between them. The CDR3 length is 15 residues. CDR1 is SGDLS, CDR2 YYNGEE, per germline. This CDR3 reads CASSVSTGYTDTQYF. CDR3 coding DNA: TGTGCCAGCAGCGTATCGACAGGTTACACAGATACGCAGTATTTT.

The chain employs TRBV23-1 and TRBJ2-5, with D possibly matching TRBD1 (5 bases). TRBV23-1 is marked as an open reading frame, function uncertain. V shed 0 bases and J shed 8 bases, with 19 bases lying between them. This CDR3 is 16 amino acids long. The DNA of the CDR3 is TGCGCCAGCAGTCAATCGAACAGGTTGGGAAGGAGAACCCAGTACTTC. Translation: CASSQSNRLGRRTQYF.

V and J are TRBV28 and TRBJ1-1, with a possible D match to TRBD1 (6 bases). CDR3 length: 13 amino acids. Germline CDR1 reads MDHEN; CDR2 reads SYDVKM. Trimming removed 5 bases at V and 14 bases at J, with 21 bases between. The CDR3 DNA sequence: TGTGCCAGCAGTCTTGGGTGGGGGCAGGTAAACTTCTTT. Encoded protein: CASSLGWGQVNFF.

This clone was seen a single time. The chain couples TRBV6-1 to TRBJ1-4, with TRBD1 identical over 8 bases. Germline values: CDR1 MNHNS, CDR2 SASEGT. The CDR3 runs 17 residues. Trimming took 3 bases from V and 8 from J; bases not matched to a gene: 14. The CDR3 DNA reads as TGTGCCAGCAGTGATAGTGTGCGACAGGGGATTTGGGAAAAACTGTTTTTT. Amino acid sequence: CASSDSVRQGIWEKLFF.

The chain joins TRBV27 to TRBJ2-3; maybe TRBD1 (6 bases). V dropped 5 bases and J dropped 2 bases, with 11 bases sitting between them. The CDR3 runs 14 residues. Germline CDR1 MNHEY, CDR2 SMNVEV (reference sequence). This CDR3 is CASSPQGSTDTQYF. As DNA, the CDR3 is TGTGCCAGCAGTCCCCAGGGGTCCACAGATACGCAGTATTTT.

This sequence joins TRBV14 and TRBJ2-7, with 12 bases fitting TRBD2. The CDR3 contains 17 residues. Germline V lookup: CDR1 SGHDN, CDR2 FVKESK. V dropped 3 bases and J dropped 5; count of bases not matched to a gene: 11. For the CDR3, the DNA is TGTGCCAGCAGCCACCGGCCCAGGACTAGCGGGGTCAACGAGCAGTACTTC. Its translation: CASSHRPRTSGVNEQYF.

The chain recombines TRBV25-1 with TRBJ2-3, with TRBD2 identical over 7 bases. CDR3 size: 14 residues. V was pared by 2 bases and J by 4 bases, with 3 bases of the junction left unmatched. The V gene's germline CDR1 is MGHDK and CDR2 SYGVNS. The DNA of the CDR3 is TGTGCCAGCAGTGAAGCGGGAGTGCCAGATACGCAGTATTTT. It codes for CASSEAGVPDTQYF. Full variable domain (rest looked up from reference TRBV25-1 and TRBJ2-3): EADIYQTPRYLVIGTGKKITLECSQTMGHDKMYWYQQDPGMELHLIHYSYGVNSTEKGDLSSESTVSRIRTEHFPLTLESARPSHTSQYLCASSEAGVPDTQYFGPGTRLTVL.

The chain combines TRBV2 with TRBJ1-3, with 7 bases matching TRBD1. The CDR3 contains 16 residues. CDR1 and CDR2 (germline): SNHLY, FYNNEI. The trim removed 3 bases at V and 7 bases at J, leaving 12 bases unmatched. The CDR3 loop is CASSDLGQALQNTIYF. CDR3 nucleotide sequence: TGTGCCAGCAGTGACCTCGGACAGGCATTACAGAACACCATATATTTT. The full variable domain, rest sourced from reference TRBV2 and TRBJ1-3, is EPEVTQTPSHQVTQMGQEVILRCVPISNHLYFYWYRQILGQKVEFLVSFYNNEISEKSEIFDDQFSVERPDGSNFTLKIRSTKLEDSAMYFCASSDLGQALQNTIYFGEGSWLTVV.

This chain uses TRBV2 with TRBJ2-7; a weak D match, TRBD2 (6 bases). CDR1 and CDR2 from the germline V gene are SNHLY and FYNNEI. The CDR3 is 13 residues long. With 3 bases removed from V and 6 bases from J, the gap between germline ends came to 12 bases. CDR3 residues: CASSDEGGSEQYF. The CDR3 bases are TGTGCCAGCAGTGATGAGGGAGGAAGCGAGCAGTACTTC. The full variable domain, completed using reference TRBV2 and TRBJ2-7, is EPEVTQTPSHQVTQMGQEVILRCVPISNHLYFYWYRQILGQKVEFLVSFYNNEISEKSEIFDDQFSVERPDGSNFTLKIRSTKLEDSAMYFCASSDEGGSEQYFGPGTRLTVT.

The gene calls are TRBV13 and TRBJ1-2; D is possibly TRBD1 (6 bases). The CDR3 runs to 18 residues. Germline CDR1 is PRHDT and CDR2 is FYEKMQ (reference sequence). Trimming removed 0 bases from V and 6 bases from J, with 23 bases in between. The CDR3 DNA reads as TGTGCCAGCAGCTTAGGTTCCCGTCCCGGGGGGCGCGGCAATGGCTACACCTTC. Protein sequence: CASSLGSRPGGRGNGYTF.

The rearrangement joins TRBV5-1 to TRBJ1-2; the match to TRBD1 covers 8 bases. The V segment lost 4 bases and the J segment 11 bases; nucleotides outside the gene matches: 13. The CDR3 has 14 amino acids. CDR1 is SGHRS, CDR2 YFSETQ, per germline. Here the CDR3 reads CASSPAGTGYKYTF. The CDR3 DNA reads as TGCGCCAGCAGCCCGGCCGGGACAGGATACAAGTACACCTTC. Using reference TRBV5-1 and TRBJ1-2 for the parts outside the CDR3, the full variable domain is KAGVTQTPRYLIKTRGQQVTLSCSPISGHRSVSWYQQTPGQGLQFLFEYFSETQRNKGNFPGRFSGRQFSNSRSEMNVSTLELGDSALYLCASSPAGTGYKYTFGSGTRLTVV.

This CDR3 is CASSETSGSSGELFF. The DNA for the CDR3 is TGTGCCAGCAGTGAGACTAGCGGGAGTTCCGGGGAGCTGTTTTTT. The rearrangement joins TRBV6-1 to TRBJ2-2; 12 nucleotides agree with TRBD2. V lost 3 bases, J lost 6 bases, and 2 bases stayed unmatched. This CDR3 contains 15 residues. Germline-derived CDR1 and CDR2 are MNHNS and SASEGT.

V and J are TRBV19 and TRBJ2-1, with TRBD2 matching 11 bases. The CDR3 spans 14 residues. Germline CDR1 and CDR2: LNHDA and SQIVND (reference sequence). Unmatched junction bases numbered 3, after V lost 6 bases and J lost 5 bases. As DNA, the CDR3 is TGTGCCAGTAGCACTAGCGGGAGCGACAATGAGCAGTTCTTC. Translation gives CASSTSGSDNEQFF.

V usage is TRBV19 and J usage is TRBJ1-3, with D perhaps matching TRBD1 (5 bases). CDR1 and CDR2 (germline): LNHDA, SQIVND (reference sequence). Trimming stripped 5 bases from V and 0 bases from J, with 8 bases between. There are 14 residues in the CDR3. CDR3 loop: CASSEQVSGNTIYF. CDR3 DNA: TGTGCCAGTAGTGAACAGGTCTCTGGAAACACCATATATTTT.

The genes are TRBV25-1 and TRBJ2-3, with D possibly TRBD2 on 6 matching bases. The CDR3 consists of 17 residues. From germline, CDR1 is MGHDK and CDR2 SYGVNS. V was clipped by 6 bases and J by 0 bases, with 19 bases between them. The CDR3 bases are TGTGCCAGCAGAGCTCGACCGGCGGGAACTAGCACAGATACGCAGTATTTT. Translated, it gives CASRARPAGTSTDTQYF.

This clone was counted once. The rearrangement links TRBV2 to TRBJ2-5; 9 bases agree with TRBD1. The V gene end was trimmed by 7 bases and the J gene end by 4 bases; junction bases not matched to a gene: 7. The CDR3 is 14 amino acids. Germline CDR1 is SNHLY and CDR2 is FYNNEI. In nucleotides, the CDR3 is TGTGCCAGCATCAGAACAGGGGGCGGAGAGACCCAGTACTTC. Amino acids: CASIRTGGGETQYF.

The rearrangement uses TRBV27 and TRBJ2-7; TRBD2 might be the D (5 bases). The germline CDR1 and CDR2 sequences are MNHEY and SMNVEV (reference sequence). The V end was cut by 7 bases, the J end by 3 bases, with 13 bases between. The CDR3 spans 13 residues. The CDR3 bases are TGTGCCAGCAAGGGAGTGGACCACTACGAGCAGTACTTC. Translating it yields CASKGVDHYEQYF.

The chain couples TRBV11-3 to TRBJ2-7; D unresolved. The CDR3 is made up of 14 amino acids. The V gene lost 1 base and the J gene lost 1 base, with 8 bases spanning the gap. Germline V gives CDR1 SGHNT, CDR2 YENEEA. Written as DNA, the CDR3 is TGTGCCAGCAGCTTAGTGGCTAGGTCCTACGAGCAGTACTTC. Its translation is CASSLVARSYEQYF.

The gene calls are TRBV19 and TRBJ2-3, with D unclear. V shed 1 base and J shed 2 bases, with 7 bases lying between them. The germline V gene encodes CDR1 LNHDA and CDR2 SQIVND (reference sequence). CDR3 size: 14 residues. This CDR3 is CASSIAGSTDTQYF. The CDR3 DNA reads TGTGCCAGTAGTATAGCAGGTTCCACAGATACGCAGTATTTT.

CDR3 sequence (DNA): TGTGCCAGCCAGCGAGAGAACTACGAGCAGTACTTC. Protein product: CASQRENYEQYF. The chain joins TRBV7-2 to TRBJ2-7; D remains ambiguous. The CDR3 extends over 12 amino acids. V lost 8 bases, J lost 3 bases, and 11 bases lay in between. Germline loops: CDR1 SGHTA, CDR2 FQGNSA.

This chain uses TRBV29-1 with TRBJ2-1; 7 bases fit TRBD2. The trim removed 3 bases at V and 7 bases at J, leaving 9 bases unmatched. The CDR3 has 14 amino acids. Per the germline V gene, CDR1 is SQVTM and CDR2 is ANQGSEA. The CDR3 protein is CSVERSSGYNEQFF. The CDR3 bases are TGCAGCGTTGAGCGAAGTAGCGGGTATAATGAGCAGTTCTTC.

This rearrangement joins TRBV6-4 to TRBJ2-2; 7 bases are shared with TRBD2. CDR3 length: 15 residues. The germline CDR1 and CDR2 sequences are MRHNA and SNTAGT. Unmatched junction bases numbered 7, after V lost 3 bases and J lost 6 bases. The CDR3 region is CASSEQAGVAGELFF. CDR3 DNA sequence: TGTGCCAGCAGTGAACAGGCGGGAGTGGCCGGGGAGCTGTTTTTT.

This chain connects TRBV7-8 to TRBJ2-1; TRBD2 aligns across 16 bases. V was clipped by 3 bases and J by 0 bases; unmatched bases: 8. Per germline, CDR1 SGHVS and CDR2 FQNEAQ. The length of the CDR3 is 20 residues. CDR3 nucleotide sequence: TGTGCCAGCAGCTTGGGACTAGCGGGAGGGACGGTCAGCTCCTACAATGAGCAGTTCTTC. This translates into CASSLGLAGGTVSSYNEQFF.

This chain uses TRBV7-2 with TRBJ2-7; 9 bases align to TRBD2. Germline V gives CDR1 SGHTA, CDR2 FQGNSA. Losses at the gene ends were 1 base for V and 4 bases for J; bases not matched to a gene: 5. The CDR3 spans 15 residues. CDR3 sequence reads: CASSLVETSGYEQYF. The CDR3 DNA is TGTGCCAGCAGCTTAGTAGAGACTAGCGGATACGAGCAGTACTTC.

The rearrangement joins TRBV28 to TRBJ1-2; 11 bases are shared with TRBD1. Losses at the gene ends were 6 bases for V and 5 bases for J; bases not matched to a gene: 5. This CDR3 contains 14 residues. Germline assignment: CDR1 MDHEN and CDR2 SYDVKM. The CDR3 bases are TGTGCCAGCAGCACCGGGACAGGGGGTTATGGCTACACCTTC. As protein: CASSTGTGGYGYTF.